The 3 T cell receptor beta chains below all came from one sample that was sequenced in a study of T cell repertoires in cytomegalovirus infection. TCRdb itself ran the reads through MiXCR, one entry per CDR3 protein. The table lists 170,000 or so distinct CDR3 sequences, approximately 18% of them singletons. The sample consisted of CD8+ T cells from PBMCs. These receptors were obtained from a human donor in good health (CMV status not recorded). Some clones in this sample may be carry-over from other donors' samples.

The chain recombines TRBV7-2 with TRBJ2-7; D is uncertain. The CDR3 spans 15 residues. CDR1 and CDR2 from the germline V gene are SGHTA and FQGNSA. The V end was cut by 8 bases, the J end by 2 bases, with 19 bases between. CDR3 in amino acids: CASAKRMAITYEQYF. CDR3 coding DNA: TGTGCCAGCGCCAAGCGCATGGCGATTACCTACGAGCAGTACTTC.

DNA for the CDR3: TGCAGCGTACACGGGACAGAAAACTATGGCTACACCTTC. This sequence encodes CSVHGTENYGYTF. The rearrangement links TRBV29-1 to TRBJ1-2; 7 nucleotides agree with TRBD1. Germline-derived CDR1 and CDR2 are SQVTM and ANQGSEA. The CDR3 is 13 residues long. The junction had 6 bases not matched to a gene; V was cut back by 6 bases and J by 2 bases.

This chain links TRBV28 with TRBJ2-7; 7 bases agree with TRBD2. With 8 bases clipped from V and 6 bases from J, the junction kept 1 base outside the gene matches. This CDR3 spans 10 amino acids. Germline CDR1 and CDR2: MDHEN and SYDVKM. For the CDR3, the DNA is TGTGCCAGCGGGGGGGTCGAGCAGTACTTC. Amino acid sequence: CASGGVEQYF.